Listed here is a single T cell receptor (beta chain). The data were obtained in a study of blood T cell repertoires in COVID-19. Overall study: Italy, Spain and the United States were the sources of the convalescent and acute COVID-19 samples. The cDNA or gDNA used as material had been derived from T cells, B-cell-depleted T cells, or PBMCs.

Method: immunoSEQ multiplex PCR; TCRdb's copy keeps in-frame clones and lacks some. The data show approximately 260,000 clones, over 75% seen once. Germline V gene sequence: CDR1 GTSNPN, CDR2 SVGIG (reference sequence). The CDR3 length is 14 residues. Trimming removed 2 bases from V and 0 bases from J, with 8 bases in between. The clonotype was recovered from a woman aged 40 to 50 who had recovered from COVID-19. Input material: peripheral blood. The chain recombines TRBV30 with TRBJ1-5; tentative D call: TRBD1 (5 bases). CDR3 in DNA: TGTGCCTGGAGTCCTCAGGGTAGCAATCAGCCCCAGCATTTT. Translation gives CAWSPQGSNQPQHF.